This T cell receptor (beta chain) was identified during a study of regulatory T cells in long-lasting Graves disease. Time point meaning: persistent/refractory GD, antithyroid drugs over 5 years with positive TRAb. Isolated PBMC RNA provided the starting material for the TCR library. This clonotype was counted ten times or more. One end of the junction is discordant with germline, which a read error may explain. Building the TCR beta libraries relied on iRepertoire HTBI primers, and CDR3 regions underwent Arm-PCR. Using its own MiXCR run on the multiplex PCR reads, TCRdb lists one record per CDR3 protein. The sample lists 300,000 to 350,000 distinct CDR3 sequences; roughly a fifth were seen once. The receptor was isolated from a female donor with Graves disease. Sequencing used peripheral blood mononuclear cells (PBMCs), obtained when the disease was refractory, from a patient treated with antithyroid drugs.

The CDR3, as DNA: TGTGCCAGCAGCTTAGCTTTACGCACCGGGGAGCTGTTTTTT. This encodes CASSLALRTGELFF. This chain links TRBV5-1 with TRBJ2-2; D is unclear. The CDR3 contains 14 residues. Germline V gene sequence: CDR1 SGHRS, CDR2 YFSETQ.